Listed below are T cell receptor beta chains from one sample, sequenced in a study of cytomegalovirus exposure and HLA in healthy donors. Only in-frame clones appear in the TCRdb table, and some are missing; sequencing was by immunoSEQ multiplex PCR. In the table there are about 150,000 clones, around 63% of which are singletons. What was sequenced was PBMCs. The receptors derive from a human donor in good health. Each CDR3 is given with its conserved first and last residue.

>TRBJ2-1|TRBV6-6
CASSFGQGLNYNEQFF
>TRBJ1-4|TRBV19
CASSIRQGKEKLFF
>TRBJ2-5|TRBV6-6
CASSSTGETQYF
>TRBJ2-1|TRBV11-1
CASQSLTYNEQFF
>TRBJ1-4|TRBV28
CASSPQGELDEKLFF
>TRBJ1-4|TRBV18
CASSPPSDEKLFF
>TRBJ1-5|TRBV6-5
CASSTVGQPQHF
>TRBJ2-7|TRBV4-3
CASSQDRTAPYEQYF
>TRBJ2-1|TRBV7-3
CASSPAGPYNEQFF
>TRBJ1-1|TRBV10-3
CAISLRNTEAFF
>TRBJ2-5|TRBV25-1
CASSDPGGRETQYF
>TRBJ1-1|TRBV18
CASSPGQTNTEAFF
>TRBJ1-5|TRBV19
CASSLGRNQPQHF
>TRBJ2-3|TRBV29-1
CSAGGTYTDTQYF
>TRBJ1-1|TRBV14
CASSQEYSRWTEAFF
>TRBJ1-5|TRBV28
CASSLSQARGNQPQHF
>TRBJ2-7|TRBV28
CASRGLAEWDEQYF
>TRBJ2-3|TRBV11-2
CASSSNRDRSTDTQYF
>TRBJ2-3|TRBV7-7
CASSLGVGLAGDTQYF
>TRBJ1-1|TRBV5-1
CASSLRQGSNTEAFF
>TRBJ2-1|TRBV28
CASTLGLAGENEQFF
>TRBJ2-7|TRBV13
CASSFKPSGVSYEQYF
>TRBJ2-5|TRBV5-4
CASSGDRDNQETQYF
>TRBJ1-2|TRBV9
CASSVAEGMYGYTF
>TRBJ2-1|TRBV10-3
CAISDRKGIYNEQFF
>TRBJ2-4|TRBV27
CASSLGAGVVKNIQYF
>TRBJ2-2|TRBV9
CASSARQGSTGELFF
>TRBJ2-7|TRBV28
CASSAGGGTYEQYF
>TRBJ1-5|TRBV19
CASKDGAGFGHQPQHF
>TRBJ2-1|TRBV19
CASSIGGLAGLYNEQFF
>TRBJ1-3|TRBV6-6
CAILGGRGNTIYF